Each of the 30 T cell receptor beta chains below was sequenced from the same sample in a study of T cell responses to AZD1222 COVID-19 vaccine. Sequenced by immunoSEQ multiplex PCR; TCRdb stores in-frame clones only, minus some. The table has under 150,000 clones, around nine tenths seen once. The input for sequencing was peripheral blood, taken on day 0 of MenACWY control vaccination. All receptors derive from an adult in good health.

The J gene is TRBJ2-7, the V gene TRBV10-1; possibly TRBD1 or TRBD2 for D (5 bases each). The CDR3 is 15 residues long. Germline V CDR1 and CDR2: WNHNN, SYGVQD (reference sequence). Trimming cost V 2 bases and J 1 base, with 12 bases left between them. CDR3 residues: CASSEGTAQSYEQYF. The CDR3, as DNA: TGCGCCAGCAGTGAGGGGACGGCTCAGTCCTACGAGCAGTACTTC.

This chain links TRBV4-2 with TRBJ1-5; D uncertain. This CDR3 contains 15 residues. The V end was cut by 0 bases, the J end by 2 bases, with 8 bases between. Germline assignment: CDR1 LGHNA and CDR2 YNFKEQ. CDR3 in amino acids: CASSQEGSGNQPQHF. The CDR3 DNA is TGTGCCAGCAGCCAAGAGGGGTCTGGCAATCAGCCCCAGCATTTT.

This chain uses TRBV9 with TRBJ1-2; 8 bases match TRBD1. The CDR3 covers 15 residues. Trimming at V came to 4 bases and at J to 10 bases, leaving 15 bases not matched to a gene. Germline V CDR1 and CDR2: SGDLS, YYNGEE. This chain's CDR3 is CASSLADRGSLIYTF. In DNA form, the CDR3 reads TGTGCCAGCAGCCTCGCCGACAGGGGATCCTTAATCTACACCTTC.

The gene calls are TRBV7-9 and TRBJ2-7; 7 bases line up with TRBD2. V dropped 5 bases and J dropped 2; count of bases not matched to a gene: 3. The CDR3 totals 13 residues. The germline CDR1 and CDR2 sequences are SEHNR and FQNEAQ (reference sequence). CDR3 in amino acids: CASSPREAYEQYF. Here the CDR3 DNA reads TGTGCCAGCAGCCCACGGGAGGCCTACGAGCAGTACTTC.

The V gene is TRBV9, the J gene TRBJ2-7; 7 bases align to TRBD1. CDR3 length equals 15 residues. With 4 bases clipped from V and 0 bases from J, the junction kept 7 bases outside the gene matches. Germline V CDR1 and CDR2: SGDLS, YYNGEE. This chain's CDR3 is CASSPTTGSSYEQYF. The CDR3 nucleotides read TGTGCCAGCAGCCCCACGACAGGGAGCTCCTACGAGCAGTACTTC.

V and J are TRBV4-1 and TRBJ2-5; D perhaps matches TRBD1 (6 bases). This CDR3 has 13 residues. Germline CDR1 reads MGHRA; CDR2 reads YSYEKL. Trimming removed 6 bases from V and 5 bases from J, with 13 bases in between. The CDR3 is CASSQQGTETQYF. CDR3 DNA sequence: TGCGCCAGCAGTCAGCAGGGGACCGAGACCCAGTACTTC.

J is TRBJ2-1 and V is TRBV18, with D unclear. Germline CDR1 and CDR2: KGHSH and LQKENI. The CDR3 has 17 amino acids. V was clipped by 0 bases and J by 2 bases, with 14 bases between them. The CDR3 loop is CASSPPNFKAPYNEQFF. In DNA, the CDR3 is TGTGCCAGCTCACCACCCAATTTTAAGGCACCCTACAATGAGCAGTTCTTC.

The chain has TRBV10-3 and TRBJ2-2; D may be TRBD1 (6 bases). Germline CDR1 reads ENHRY; CDR2 reads SYGVKD. CDR3 size: 19 residues. Trimming left V 4 bases short and J 3 bases short, with 24 bases between. The CDR3 here is CAISGGEDRRVEDTGELFF. The CDR3 DNA reads TGTGCCATCAGTGGAGGAGAGGACAGAAGGGTAGAGGACACCGGGGAGCTGTTTTTT.

This chain uses TRBV30 with TRBJ1-2; 8 bases map to TRBD1. Germline lookup yields CDR1 GTSNPN and CDR2 SVGIG (reference sequence). CDR3 length equals 15 residues. V lost 2 bases to trimming and J lost 2 bases; unmatched junction nucleotides: 7. The CDR3 sequence: CAWSLLDRDNYGYTF. The CDR3 DNA reads TGTGCCTGGAGTCTCCTGGACAGGGACAACTATGGCTACACCTTC.

The rearrangement joins TRBV11-1 to TRBJ2-2; D is tentatively TRBD1 or TRBD2 (5 bases each). Trimming removed 1 base at V and 6 bases at J, with 9 bases between. Germline V CDR1 and CDR2: SGHAT, FQDESV (reference sequence). The CDR3 is 14 amino acids. Here the CDR3 DNA reads TGTGCCAGCAGCTTAGGGGACGGCGCCGGGGAGCTGTTTTTT. The encoded protein is CASSLGDGAGELFF.

The chain recombines TRBV6-6 with TRBJ1-1; 10 nucleotides agree with TRBD1. This CDR3 has 14 residues. From germline, CDR1 is MNHNY and CDR2 SVGAGI (reference sequence). The V gene end was trimmed by 6 bases and the J gene end by 5 bases; junction bases not matched to a gene: 6. The DNA for the CDR3 is TGTGCCAGCAGGGTGGGACAGGGGTTTACTGAAGCTTTCTTT. This translates into CASRVGQGFTEAFF.

The chain combines TRBV7-9 with TRBJ2-7, with 8 bases lining up with TRBD1. The V gene's germline CDR1 is SEHNR and CDR2 FQNEAQ (reference sequence). After removal of 2 bases from V and 5 bases from J, the junction contained 8 bases not matched to a gene. This CDR3 spans 15 amino acids. CDR3 sequence: CASSLRAGGLDEQYF. The CDR3 DNA follows: TGTGCCAGCAGCTTAAGGGCAGGGGGCTTGGACGAGCAGTACTTC. Drawing the rest from reference TRBV7-9 and TRBJ2-7, the complete variable domain is DTGVSQNPRHKITKRGQNVTFRCDPISEHNRLYWYRQTLGQGPEFLTYFQNEAQLEKSRLLSDRFSAERPKGSFSTLEIQRTEQGDSAMYLCASSLRAGGLDEQYFGPGTRLTVT.

This clone was counted a few times. The chain carries TRBV6-6 and TRBJ2-2; TRBD1 matches at 7 bases. This CDR3 contains 15 residues. The ends lost 5 bases at V and 1 base at J; junction bases unmatched: 4. Looked up from germline, CDR1 is MNHNY and CDR2 is SVGAGI (reference sequence). The CDR3 spells CASSTWTGNTGELFF. CDR3 bases: TGTGCCAGCAGTACTTGGACAGGGAACACCGGGGAGCTGTTTTTT.

The CDR3 DNA follows: TGCAGTGCTAAGGGGGACACTGAAGCTTTCTTT. This gives the protein CSAKGDTEAFF. The chain carries TRBV20-1 and TRBJ1-1; maybe TRBD1 (6 bases). Germline V gives CDR1 DFQATT, CDR2 SNEGSKA (reference sequence). V shed 4 bases and J shed 3 bases, with 6 bases lying between them. The CDR3 extends over 11 amino acids.

The genes are TRBV19 and TRBJ1-5; TRBD1 might be the D (6 bases). The ends were cut back, 8 bases at V and 2 bases at J, with 10 bases in the middle. Germline V lookup: CDR1 LNHDA, CDR2 SQIVND (reference sequence). The CDR3 length is 13 residues. CDR3 sequence: CASHREGNQPQHF. CDR3 sequence (DNA): TGTGCCAGTCACAGGGAGGGCAATCAGCCCCAGCATTTT.

This clone was recorded once. V gene TRBV9 combines with J gene TRBJ2-2; tentatively, D is TRBD2 (6 bases). The CDR3 has 16 amino acids. From germline, CDR1 is SGDLS and CDR2 YYNGEE. V lost 0 bases and J lost 2, with 11 bases in between. Written as DNA, the CDR3 is TGTGCCAGCAGCGTAGGGGCGGGAATAAACACCGGGGAGCTGTTTTTT. It translates to CASSVGAGINTGELFF.

J is TRBJ2-2 and V is TRBV28; weak D call: TRBD1 (6 bases). The CDR3 is made up of 12 amino acids. The V gene lost 8 bases and the J gene lost 6 bases, with 10 bases spanning the gap. CDR1 is MDHEN and CDR2 is SYDVKM in the germline V gene. The CDR3 loop is CASLQGPGELFF. CDR3 in DNA: TGTGCCAGCTTGCAGGGGCCCGGGGAGCTGTTTTTT. Filled out from reference TRBV28 and TRBJ2-2, the complete variable domain reads DVKVTQSSRYLVKRTGEKVFLECVQDMDHENMFWYRQDPGLGLRLIYFSYDVKMKEKGDIPEGYSVSREKKERFSLILESASTNQTSMYLCASLQGPGELFFGEGSRLTVL.

The J gene is TRBJ1-1, the V gene TRBV5-1; weak D call: TRBD1 (6 bases). This CDR3 region has 17 residues. Germline assignment: CDR1 SGHRS and CDR2 YFSETQ. V dropped 1 base and J dropped 0 bases, with 16 bases sitting between them. In DNA, the CDR3 is TGCGCCAGCAGCTTGCGGGGAGGGGGGCAACTGAACACTGAAGCTTTCTTT. Translated, it gives CASSLRGGGQLNTEAFF.

Written as DNA, the CDR3 is TGCGCCAGCAGCCAAGAGGCGGCGAACACCGGGGAGCTGTTTTTT. Its translation: CASSQEAANTGELFF. The chain couples TRBV4-1 to TRBJ2-2, with D unresolved. The germline gives CDR1 MGHRA, CDR2 YSYEKL. The germline V and J ends were trimmed by 0 bases and 0 bases, with 5 bases remaining between them. The CDR3 runs 15 residues.

The V call is TRBV6-5, the J call TRBJ1-6; D is uncertain. With 7 bases removed from V and 9 bases from J, the gap between germline ends came to 13 bases. The germline V gene encodes CDR1 MNHEY and CDR2 SVGAGI. There are 13 residues in the CDR3. As DNA, the CDR3 is TGTGCCAGCAAGGAGCAGCCCGGTTCACCCCTCCACTTT. Protein product: CASKEQPGSPLHF.

The chain has TRBV6-2 or TRBV6-3 and TRBJ1-1; D is unclear. The CDR3 covers 15 residues. V dropped 4 bases and J dropped 0 bases, with 12 bases sitting between them. CDR1 is MNHEY and CDR2 is SVGEGT in the germline V gene. The CDR3 DNA reads as TGTGCCAGCAGTTCAGGCAGATTATTGAACACTGAAGCTTTCTTT. Translation gives CASSSGRLLNTEAFF.

The gene calls are TRBV28 and TRBJ1-2; perhaps TRBD1 as D (5 bases). The germline V gene has CDR1 MDHEN and CDR2 SYDVKM. V lost 2 bases to trimming and J lost 11 bases, with 9 bases between them. This CDR3 region has 11 residues. The CDR3 loop is CASSLVGPYTF. CDR3 DNA: TGTGCCAGCAGTTTAGTGGGACCATACACCTTC.

The V and J genes are TRBV5-5 and TRBJ1-1, with unresolved D. From germline, CDR1 is SGHKS and CDR2 YYEKEE (reference sequence). The CDR3 runs to 13 residues. V was trimmed by 5 bases and J by 1 base, leaving 9 bases between them. The CDR3 sequence: CASSSPPNTEAFF. The CDR3 DNA reads TGTGCCAGCAGTTCCCCACCGAACACTGAAGCTTTCTTT.

The rearrangement uses TRBV6-1 and TRBJ1-5; D is undetermined. The V gene's germline CDR1 is MNHNS and CDR2 SASEGT. CDR3 length: 14 residues. Trimming removed 3 bases from V and 3 bases from J, with 9 bases in between. The CDR3 region is CASSEKSFNQPQHF. The CDR3 nucleotides are TGTGCCAGCAGTGAGAAAAGCTTCAATCAGCCCCAGCATTTT.

This chain uses TRBV7-9 with TRBJ2-1; D unresolved. The length of the CDR3 is 15 residues. The germline CDR1 and CDR2 sequences are SEHNR and FQNEAQ (reference sequence). The V and J ends lost 5 bases and 0 bases respectively, with 11 bases between them. The CDR3 reads CASSLNLGSYNEQFF. CDR3 DNA sequence: TGTGCCAGCAGCCTCAACCTGGGCTCCTACAATGAGCAGTTCTTC.

The V and J genes are TRBV7-8 and TRBJ1-5, with no clear D. Looked up from germline, CDR1 is SGHVS and CDR2 is FQNEAQ. The CDR3 is made up of 13 amino acids. V dropped 1 base and J dropped 4 bases, with 5 bases sitting between them. For the CDR3, the DNA is TGTGCCAGCAGCTTAGTAGGAAATCAGCCCCAGCATTTT. Its protein product is CASSLVGNQPQHF.

The rearrangement uses TRBV6-5 and TRBJ1-2; tentatively, D is TRBD1 (6 bases). Germline assignment: CDR1 MNHEY and CDR2 SVGAGI. The V gene lost 6 bases and the J gene lost 7 bases, with 15 bases spanning the gap. The CDR3 sequence is 13 residues long. CDR3 sequence: CASRATGMGGYTF. For the CDR3, the DNA is TGTGCCAGCAGGGCAACAGGGATGGGTGGCTACACCTTC.

The CDR3 DNA sequence: TGTGCCAGCAAATTAGCAGTGAACACTGAAGCTTTCTTT. Its translation: CASKLAVNTEAFF. The J gene is TRBJ1-1, the V gene TRBV28; D not resolved. The length of the CDR3 is 13 residues. V was cut by 7 bases and J by 0 bases, with 9 bases left in between. From germline, CDR1 is MDHEN and CDR2 SYDVKM.

The V and J genes are TRBV10-1 and TRBJ2-1; 7 bases align to TRBD2. V shed 5 bases, J shed 9 bases, and the junction held 10 bases outside the gene matches. The CDR3 runs to 14 residues. The germline gives CDR1 WNHNN, CDR2 SYGVQD (reference sequence). DNA for the CDR3: TGCGCCAGCAGTCCAGCGGGAATTGGTGGTGAGCAGTTCTTC. It encodes CASSPAGIGGEQFF.

The genes are TRBV5-1 and TRBJ2-5; 14 nucleotides agree with TRBD2. The J segment lost 2 bases and the V segment lost 4 bases, leaving 4 bases of the junction unmatched. This CDR3 has 16 residues. Germline loops: CDR1 SGHRS, CDR2 YFSETQ. CDR3 nucleotide sequence: TGCGCCAGCAGCAAAGGGACTAGCGGGAGACAAGAGACCCAGTACTTC. This codes for CASSKGTSGRQETQYF.